These T cell receptor beta chains were read from a single sample in a study of OX40 agonist ivuxolimab in advanced cancers. Sequencing used immunoSEQ multiplex PCR; TCRdb keeps in-frame clones, though not all of them. The profile covers 35,000 to 40,000 clones, with about nine tenths appearing a single time and 9.5% taken by the ten largest. Sample: CD4+ or CD8+ T cells sorted from blood, taken in a trial of the OX40 agonist ivuxolimab. Receptors originate from an adult with an advanced solid tumor such as melanoma, head and neck, liver or kidney cancer. CDR3s include the opening cysteine and the closing phenylalanine or tryptophan. Each record gives: CDR3 protein, CDR3 DNA, V gene, J gene, D gene, clone size. A D gene is named only where the DNA matches it firmly. Clone size is given for some rows only: seen once, a few or many times, or a class if the clone is expanded.

CASSGAGVGWNTEAFF	TGTGCCAGCAGTGGCGCGGGGGTAGGGTGGAACACTGAAGCTTTCTTT	TRBV2	TRBJ1-1	-	-
CASSEAWAGGKGGYTF	TGTGCCAGCAGTGAAGCGTGGGCAGGGGGAAAGGGTGGCTACACCTTC	TRBV2	TRBJ1-2	TRBD1	-
CASRGGQGAGQPQHF	TGTGCCAGCAGGGGGGGACAGGGGGCGGGACAGCCCCAGCATTTT	TRBV28	TRBJ1-5	TRBD1	once
CASTQGTGGFQEEKLFF	TGTGCCAGCACCCAAGGGACAGGGGGCTTTCAGGAAGAAAAACTGTTTTTT	TRBV2	TRBJ1-4	TRBD1	-
CASSPGLAVLIYNEQFF	TGTGCCAGTTCACCGGGACTAGCGGTCCTAATTTACAATGAGCAGTTCTTC	TRBV19	TRBJ2-1	TRBD2	-
CASSSLAGATYNEQFF	TGTGCCAGCAGCTCGTTAGCGGGAGCCACCTACAATGAGCAGTTCTTC	TRBV11-2	TRBJ2-1	TRBD2	-
CASSQETSGSYEQYF	TGTGCCAGCAGCCAAGAGACTAGCGGCTCCTACGAGCAGTACTTC	TRBV4-2	TRBJ2-7	TRBD2	once
CASSVSGTGGTGELFF	TGTGCCAGCAGCGTCTCCGGGACAGGGGGGACCGGGGAGCTGTTTTTT	TRBV9	TRBJ2-2	TRBD1	-
CSVGSGTNYGYTF	TGCAGCGTTGGGTCAGGGACTAACTATGGCTACACCTTC	TRBV29-1	TRBJ1-2	-	-
CASRSGWNTEAFF	TGTGCCAGCAGATCAGGATGGAACACTGAAGCTTTCTTT	TRBV25-1	TRBJ1-1	-	-
CASSDSTGGADTQYF	TGTGCCAGCAGTGACTCGACAGGGGGCGCGGATACGCAGTATTTT	TRBV6-4	TRBJ2-3	TRBD1	once
CASSEAEPNQPQHF	TGTGCCAGCAGTGAAGCGGAACCCAATCAGCCCCAGCATTTT	TRBV2	TRBJ1-5	-	-
CASSSTAGNTEAFF	TGTGCCAGCAGTTCCACGGCGGGGAACACTGAAGCTTTCTTT	TRBV7-6	TRBJ1-1	-	-
CAWRVGRNTEAFF	TGTGCCTGGAGAGTAGGGCGGAACACTGAAGCTTTCTTT	TRBV30	TRBJ1-1	-	-
CASSQVDGGYTF	TGCGCCAGCAGCCAAGTGGACGGTGGCTACACCTTC	TRBV4-3	TRBJ1-2	-	-
CASSSERTGELFF	TGTGCCAGCAGCTCGGAGCGGACCGGGGAGCTGTTTTTT	TRBV7-8	TRBJ2-2	-	once
CASSWTSGRYEQFF	TGTGCCAGCAGCTGGACTAGCGGGAGGTATGAGCAGTTCTTC	TRBV5-6	TRBJ2-1	TRBD2	-
CASSFNRGLDTQYF	TGTGCCAGCAGCTTCAACAGGGGGCTAGATACGCAGTATTTT	TRBV5-4	TRBJ2-3	TRBD1	-
CASSLYGTGELFF	TGTGCCAGCAGCTTGTACGGGACCGGGGAGCTGTTTTTT	TRBV7-3	TRBJ2-2	-	-
CASSPQGWGGWEGYTF	TGTGCCAGCAGCCCGCAGGGATGGGGGGGCTGGGAAGGCTACACCTTC	TRBV4-2	TRBJ1-2	-	-
CASSLKQPSTANVLTF	TGTGCCAGCAGCTTAAAACAGCCGTCTACGGCCAACGTCCTGACTTTC	TRBV7-9	TRBJ2-6	-	few
CASSYSRGNQPQHF	TGTGCCAGCAGTTACTCCCGTGGAAATCAGCCCCAGCATTTT	TRBV6-6	TRBJ1-5	-	-
CASSQEAGAPDTQYF	TGCGCCAGCAGCCAAGAAGCGGGAGCTCCAGATACGCAGTATTTT	TRBV4-3	TRBJ2-3	TRBD2	once
CASSELGRMNTEAFF	TGTGCCAGCAGTGAATTGGGGAGGATGAACACTGAAGCTTTCTTT	TRBV6-1	TRBJ1-1	-	-
CASSRKVGAMGQPQHF	TGTGCCAGCAGTCGCAAAGTGGGGGCGATGGGCCAGCCCCAGCATTTT	TRBV6-6	TRBJ1-5	-	-
CASSYSEGREQYF	TGTGCCAGCAGCTACTCTGAGGGCCGCGAGCAGTACTTC	TRBV7-9	TRBJ2-7	-	-
CASSQLDTGELFF	TGCGCCAGCAGCCAATTGGACACCGGGGAGCTGTTTTTT	TRBV4-1	TRBJ2-2	-	-